This T cell receptor beta chain was recovered during a study of blood T cells in healthy people across ages. General study points: No one knew whether donors had CMV, which possibly confounded expanded clonotype changes.

A second PCR, run for roughly 6 to 11 cycles, used a sample-barcoded 5' primer plus a J-beta primer mix. Using its own MiXCR run on the 5' RACE reads, TCRdb lists one record per CDR3 protein. The table shows approximately 820,000 distinct CDR3 sequences, with 40% to 50% occurring only once. The CDR3 covers 13 residues. Trimming took 0 bases from V and 3 from J, leaving 6 bases between them. CDR1 and CDR2 (germline): SGDLS, YYNGEE. About this clonotype itself: Its antigen is still unknown.

The sample was blood. The TCR comes from a man in his 60s in good health. The V call is TRBV9, the J call TRBJ1-2; no reliable D call. The CDR3 DNA is TGTGCCAGCAGCGTAGTGTCAGACTATGGCTACACCTTC. Translating gives CASSVVSDYGYTF. Full variable domain (missing parts from reference TRBV9 and TRBJ1-2): DSGVTQTPKHLITATGQRVTLRCSPRSGDLSVYWYQQSLDQGLQFLIQYYNGEERAKGNILERFSAQQFPDLHSELNLSSLELGDSALYFCASSVVSDYGYTFGSGTRLTVV.